The source of this T cell receptor (beta chain) is a study of CD4 and CD8 cells across lung adenocarcinoma regions. Of note for this clonotype: Sequence at one end of the junction differs from germline and may be a read error.

MiXCR was run by TCRdb on the PCR reads, yielding one entry per CDR3 protein. The sample has 10,000 to 15,000 distinct CDR3 sequences; around three fifths are singletons. Samples came from patients with localized non-small cell lung adenocarcinoma. The receptor was isolated from a female donor with lung adenocarcinoma. The CD4 and CD8 labels of this study may be unreliable. What was sequenced was CD8+ T cells from the margin of a lung tumor.

DNA of the CDR3: TGTGCGGGGCTCGGGGTCCGTGACCAAGAGACCCAGTACTTC. Its translation: CAGLGVRDQETQYF. This chain uses TRBV10-1 with TRBJ2-5; TRBD2 might be the D (6 bases). CDR1 and CDR2 from the germline V gene are WNHNN and SYGVQD (reference sequence). CDR3 length: 14 amino acids.